This TCR beta chain was sequenced for a study of blood T cell repertoires in COVID-19. In germline, CDR1 is SGDLS, CDR2 YYNGEE. The CDR3 is 13 residues long. The ends were cut back, 3 bases at V and 4 bases at J, with 11 bases in the middle. Produced via immunoSEQ multiplex PCR; TCRdb's table is partial and in-frame only. The profile shows around 250,000 clones, approximately 81% of them singletons. This clone was recorded a few times. This sequence was found in a woman aged 18-29 years with acute or convalescent COVID-19. J is TRBJ2-7 and V is TRBV9; perhaps TRBD1 as D (5 bases). The source material was peripheral blood. This CDR3 reads CASSGTLGYEQYF. CDR3 DNA: TGTGCCAGCAGCGGGACACTCGGATACGAGCAGTACTTC.